A single sample is the source of the 30 T cell receptor beta chains below, sequenced in a study of T cell responses to AZD1222 COVID-19 vaccine. The repertoire was sequenced with immunoSEQ multiplex PCR; TCRdb's copy has only in-frame clones and lacks some. The data show approximately 110,000 clones, over 75% seen once. The specimen comprised peripheral blood, sampled on day 0 of AZD1222 vaccination. These receptors were taken from an adult in good health.

This sequence joins TRBV6-6 and TRBJ2-1; a weak D match, TRBD2 (6 bases). CDR1 and CDR2 from the germline V gene are MNHNY and SVGAGI (reference sequence). This CDR3 comprises 13 residues. V lost 0 bases, J lost 9 bases, and 9 bases lay in between. This CDR3 is CASSYSGGSEQFF. The CDR3 DNA is TGTGCCAGCAGTTACTCGGGGGGATCTGAGCAGTTCTTC.

The CDR3 loop is CASSLRGLAGYQETQYF. In DNA, the CDR3 is TGTGCCAGCAGCTTAAGGGGGCTAGCGGGGTACCAAGAGACCCAGTACTTC. The chain joins TRBV7-2 to TRBJ2-5; 9 bases agree with TRBD2. Germline CDR1 and CDR2: SGHTA and FQGNSA. Germline trimming cut 2 bases from V and 0 bases from J; bases unmatched to any gene: 7. There are 17 residues in the CDR3.

The chain joins TRBV30 to TRBJ1-6; 7 bases align to TRBD1. With V trimmed by 1 base and J by 3 bases, 3 bases remained unmatched. The V gene's germline CDR1 is GTSNPN and CDR2 SVGIG (reference sequence). This CDR3 contains 15 residues. Here the CDR3 reads CAWSAQGGYNSPLHF. The CDR3 DNA sequence: TGTGCCTGGAGTGCGCAGGGGGGCTATAATTCACCCCTCCACTTT.

The chain recombines TRBV5-1 with TRBJ1-2, with 8 bases that match TRBD1. J gave up 4 bases and V 4 bases, and 9 bases lay outside the gene matches. Germline V CDR1 and CDR2: SGHRS, YFSETQ. The CDR3 runs to 15 residues. The CDR3 DNA follows: TGCGCCAGCAGCGAATCCCAGGGGGCTGGCTATGGCTACACCTTC. It translates to CASSESQGAGYGYTF.

J is TRBJ1-1 and V is TRBV2; TRBD1 matches 7 bases. The germline V gene encodes CDR1 SNHLY and CDR2 FYNNEI. There are 15 residues in the CDR3. The ends lost 6 bases at V and 4 bases at J; junction bases unmatched: 11. CDR3 protein: CASRARQGGATEAFF. DNA of the CDR3: TGTGCCAGCAGAGCCAGACAGGGAGGTGCCACTGAAGCTTTCTTT.

This clone has just one count. The chain has TRBV30 and TRBJ1-4; maybe TRBD1 (5 bases). The CDR3 contains 12 residues. V was trimmed by 8 bases and J by 5 bases, leaving 12 bases between them. Looked up from germline, CDR1 is GTSNPN and CDR2 is SVGIG (reference sequence). CDR3 region: CAKGRTNEKLFF. In DNA form, the CDR3 reads TGTGCCAAGGGACGGACCAATGAAAAACTGTTTTTT.

V and J are TRBV15 and TRBJ1-5; D unclear. Germline CDR1 is LNHNV and CDR2 is YYDKDF (reference sequence). CDR3 size: 15 residues. V lost 1 base and J lost 4, with 11 bases in between. CDR3 coding DNA: TGTGCCACCAGCAGAGGAGGCGGGTCTAATCAGCCCCAGCATTTT. It is translated as CATSRGGGSNQPQHF.

This chain links TRBV6-5 with TRBJ1-1; TRBD1 is a possible D gene (5 bases). This CDR3 has 15 amino acids. V lost 5 bases and J lost 4, with 17 bases in between. Per the germline V gene, CDR1 is MNHEY and CDR2 is SVGAGI. The DNA for the CDR3 is TGTGCCAGCAGTCAAAGGTCGGGACCGGTCACTGAAGCTTTCTTT. Protein: CASSQRSGPVTEAFF.

This sequence joins TRBV3-1 (or the pseudogene TRBV3-2) and TRBJ1-1; D remains ambiguous. Germline lookup yields CDR1 LGHDT and CDR2 YNNKEL (reference sequence). The CDR3 has 14 residues. With 6 bases removed from V and 1 base from J, the gap between germline ends came to 12 bases. The CDR3 DNA reads as TGTGCCAGCAGATCCTCCAATAAGAACACTGAAGCTTTCTTT. Amino acids: CASRSSNKNTEAFF.

This clone was seen only once. V is TRBV3-1 (or the pseudogene TRBV3-2) and J is TRBJ2-3, with D uncertain. Germline CDR1 is LGHDT and CDR2 is YNNKEL (reference sequence). CDR3 length: 13 amino acids. The V and J ends lost 0 bases and 6 bases respectively, with 7 bases between them. CDR3 loop: CASSQDLVDTQYF. In DNA, the CDR3 is TGTGCCAGCAGCCAAGATTTGGTTGATACGCAGTATTTT.

The chain is built from TRBV6-4 and TRBJ2-7; 7 bases are a match to TRBD2. The CDR3 is made up of 16 amino acids. Germline V gene data show CDR1 as MRHNA and CDR2 as SNTAGT. Germline trimming cut 0 bases from V and 4 bases from J; bases unmatched to any gene: 9. Here the CDR3 DNA reads TGTGCCAGCAGTGACTCGAACGGGACTATTCGATACGAGCAGTACTTC. Residues: CASSDSNGTIRYEQYF.

The chain uses TRBV7-8 and TRBJ2-7; TRBD2 matches 11 bases. V lost 5 bases, J lost 2 bases, and 2 bases stayed unmatched. The CDR3 is 14 residues long. Germline V gene data show CDR1 as SGHVS and CDR2 as FQNEAQ. The CDR3 DNA follows: TGTGCCAGCAGCAAGACTAGCGGGGCCTACGAGCAGTACTTC. Protein product: CASSKTSGAYEQYF. Looking up the rest from reference TRBV7-8 and TRBJ2-7 gives the full variable domain: GAGVSQSPRYKVAKRGQDVALRCDPISGHVSLFWYQQALGQGPEFLTYFQNEAQLDKSGLPSDRFFAERPEGSVSTLKIQRTQQEDSAVYLCASSKTSGAYEQYFGPGTRLTVT.

This chain uses TRBV15 with TRBJ2-3; D call uncertain. Germline loops: CDR1 LNHNV, CDR2 YYDKDF (reference sequence). The CDR3 covers 15 residues. With 0 bases removed from V and 2 bases from J, the gap between germline ends came to 9 bases. This CDR3 is CATSRDVPFTDTQYF. The CDR3 DNA reads as TGTGCCACCAGCAGAGACGTGCCGTTCACAGATACGCAGTATTTT.

To note about this clone: At one of its ends the junction is not consistent with the germline gene, which may arise from a read error. V and J are TRBV2 and TRBJ1-5; 12 nucleotides align to TRBD1. Germline V gives CDR1 SNHLY, CDR2 FYNNEI. The CDR3 runs to 15 residues. The CDR3, as DNA: TGTGCCAGCAGTGATGGGACAGGGGGCAAGCAGCCCCAGCATTTT. Its protein product is CASSDGTGGKQPQHF.

The chain links TRBV3-1 (or the pseudogene TRBV3-2) to TRBJ2-3; perhaps TRBD1 as D (6 bases). CDR1 and CDR2 (germline): LGHDT, YNNKEL (reference sequence). V shed 1 base and J shed 0 bases, with 11 bases lying between them. This CDR3 has 16 residues. The chain's CDR3 is CASSQVGQTSTDTQYF. CDR3 DNA sequence: TGTGCCAGCAGCCAAGTAGGACAGACTAGCACAGATACGCAGTATTTT.

The chain links TRBV7-2 to TRBJ2-1, with 12 bases matching TRBD2. The ends lost 5 bases at V and 3 bases at J; junction bases unmatched: 2. This CDR3 region has 15 residues. CDR1 and CDR2 from the germline V gene are SGHTA and FQGNSA. The CDR3 DNA reads TGTGCCAGCAGCCTGGGACTAGCGGGCTACAATGAGCAGTTCTTC. Residues: CASSLGLAGYNEQFF.

The rearrangement joins TRBV2 to TRBJ1-2; TRBD1 agrees at 7 bases. Germline CDR1 is SNHLY and CDR2 is FYNNEI. This CDR3 comprises 14 residues. V was clipped by 2 bases and J by 3 bases; unmatched bases: 3. The CDR3 is CASSEQGVDYGYTF. DNA for the CDR3: TGTGCCAGCAGTGAACAGGGGGTGGACTATGGCTACACCTTC.

This clone has a single count. This chain links TRBV2 with TRBJ1-4; D call uncertain. Trimming removed 4 bases from V and 6 bases from J, with 6 bases in between. This CDR3 is 12 amino acids long. The germline gives CDR1 SNHLY, CDR2 FYNNEI. As DNA, the CDR3 is TGTGCCAGCAGTGTACGGGATGAAAAACTGTTTTTT. It specifies CASSVRDEKLFF. The variable domain in full, with the rest retrieved from reference TRBV2 and TRBJ1-4, is EPEVTQTPSHQVTQMGQEVILRCVPISNHLYFYWYRQILGQKVEFLVSFYNNEISEKSEIFDDQFSVERPDGSNFTLKIRSTKLEDSAMYFCASSVRDEKLFFGSGTQLSVL.

This clone appeared a single time. Its ends do not fully match the called genes, so a read error is possible. The chain carries TRBV6-2 or TRBV6-3 and TRBJ1-4, with D unresolved. Germline lookup yields CDR1 MNHEY and CDR2 SVGEGT. The CDR3 has 15 residues. In nucleotides, the CDR3 is TGTGCCAGCAGTGACTCAGGACCAACTAATGAAAAACTGTTTTTT. It translates to CASSDSGPTNEKLFF.

The V and J genes are TRBV5-1 and TRBJ1-2, with TRBD1 as a possible D gene (6 bases). Germline CDR1 reads SGHRS; CDR2 reads YFSETQ. V lost 0 bases, J lost 7 bases, and 10 bases lay in between. The CDR3 spans 13 residues. Written as DNA, the CDR3 is TGCGCCAGCAGCTTGGCCGGCAGGGGTGGCTACACCTTC. Protein: CASSLAGRGGYTF. Together with reference TRBV5-1 and TRBJ1-2, the CDR3 gives the full variable domain: KAGVTQTPRYLIKTRGQQVTLSCSPISGHRSVSWYQQTPGQGLQFLFEYFSETQRNKGNFPGRFSGRQFSNSRSEMNVSTLELGDSALYLCASSLAGRGGYTFGSGTRLTVV.

This clone was observed a few times. An end of the junction differs from the germline gene, which may be a read error. The chain carries TRBV2 and TRBJ2-7; tentatively, D is TRBD1 (6 bases). CDR3 length equals 13 residues. Germline CDR1 is SNHLY and CDR2 is FYNNEI. CDR3 DNA sequence: TGTGCCAGCAACCAGGGGAAATCCTCCGAGCAGTACTTC. It yields the protein CASNQGKSSEQYF. The whole variable domain, remainder taken from reference TRBV2 and TRBJ2-7, is EPEVTQTPSHQVTQMGQEVILRCVPISNHLYFYWYRQILGQKVEFLVSFYNNEISEKSEIFDDQFSVERPDGSNFTLKIRSTKLEDSAMYFCASNQGKSSEQYFGPGTRLTVT.

The rearrangement joins TRBV2 to TRBJ2-6; D gene unclear. The germline V gene encodes CDR1 SNHLY and CDR2 FYNNEI. The CDR3 has 17 amino acids. The germline V and J ends were trimmed by 5 bases and 1 base, with 15 bases remaining between them. The CDR3 nucleotides read TGTGCCAGCAGTCCCCGTGCCCCTTCTTCTGGGGCCAACGTCCTGACTTTC. As protein: CASSPRAPSSGANVLTF.

The V and J genes are TRBV7-2 and TRBJ2-5, with D possibly TRBD1 on 6 matching bases. Per the germline V gene, CDR1 is SGHTA and CDR2 is FQGNSA. This CDR3 spans 14 amino acids. V was trimmed by 4 bases and J by 2 bases, leaving 11 bases between them. CDR3 sequence: CASSSRGPQETQYF. CDR3 sequence (DNA): TGTGCCAGCAGCTCCAGGGGTCCACAAGAGACCCAGTACTTC.

The CDR3 sequence is CASSIGVSYNEQFF. The CDR3 bases are TGTGCCAGTAGTATAGGGGTCTCCTACAATGAGCAGTTCTTC. V is TRBV19 and J is TRBJ2-1; D is unresolved. V lost 1 base and J lost 0, with 4 bases in between. The CDR3 is 14 residues long. Germline V CDR1 and CDR2: LNHDA, SQIVND (reference sequence).

V usage is TRBV6-4 and J usage is TRBJ2-3, with TRBD2 identical over 9 bases. Germline trimming cut 0 bases from V and 6 bases from J; bases unmatched to any gene: 4. Per the germline V gene, CDR1 is MRHNA and CDR2 is SNTAGT. The CDR3 has 15 residues. The CDR3 bases are TGTGCCAGCAGTGACTCGGCGGGGGGGCTGGATACGCAGTATTTT. This encodes CASSDSAGGLDTQYF.

The rearrangement uses TRBV4-2 and TRBJ1-3; D perhaps matches TRBD1 (5 bases). This CDR3 has 15 residues. V was shortened by 4 bases and J by 2 bases, with 12 bases between the two germline ends. CDR1 is LGHNA, CDR2 YNFKEQ, per germline. CDR3 in DNA: TGTGCCAGCAGCCCCAGCACGGGGCCTGGAAACACCATATATTTT. The encoded protein is CASSPSTGPGNTIYF.

The chain joins TRBV6-5 to TRBJ1-1; 7 bases map to TRBD1. Trimming cost V 2 bases and J 11 bases; bases outside gene matches: 14. The CDR3 runs 15 residues. CDR1 MNHEY and CDR2 SVGAGI come from the germline V gene. The CDR3 sequence is CASSYGAGGLSVAFF. CDR3 in DNA: TGTGCCAGCAGTTACGGGGCAGGGGGTTTATCGGTGGCTTTCTTT.

The V gene is TRBV14, the J gene TRBJ1-2, with TRBD1 identical over 8 bases. The germline V gene has CDR1 SGHDN and CDR2 FVKESK. V lost 6 bases to trimming and J lost 4 bases; unmatched junction nucleotides: 7. The CDR3 loop spans 14 amino acids. The CDR3 DNA follows: TGTGCCAGCAGTCAGAGACAGGGGATCTATGGCTACACCTTC. Its translation: CASSQRQGIYGYTF.

This CDR3 is CASSSSAVIYEQYF. The DNA of the CDR3 is TGTGCCAGCAGCTCTTCGGCCGTTATCTACGAGCAGTACTTC. This chain links TRBV6-5 with TRBJ2-7; D remains ambiguous. The ends were cut back, 6 bases at V and 3 bases at J, with 15 bases in the middle. CDR1 and CDR2 (germline): MNHEY, SVGAGI. The CDR3 has 14 amino acids.

The rearrangement joins TRBV4-3 to TRBJ1-6, with 7 bases that match TRBD1. J was trimmed by 7 bases and V by 0 bases; bases with no gene match: 6. The CDR3 contains 16 residues. The V gene's germline CDR1 is LGHNA and CDR2 YSLEER. In DNA form, the CDR3 reads TGCGCCAGCAGCCAAGATCCCCGGGACAGCAATTCACCCCTCCACTTT. Residues: CASSQDPRDSNSPLHF.